The entry below gives a single T cell receptor beta chain sequence along with its context. The antigen is not known. One end of the junction varies from germline; a read error may be responsible. The sample originates from a study of PD-L1 blockade in urothelial cancer. Findings of the study overall: Lower than median blood TCR clonality before treatment predicted better survival.

The time point is: peripheral blood 6 weeks after treatment start. CDR1 is MDHEN, CDR2 SYDVKM, per germline. The CDR3 has 16 amino acids. A spike-in of synthetic TCR analog templates was added to each PCR. Here immunoSEQ multiplex PCR was the method, and the copy in TCRdb shows in-frame clones only, minus some. Of some 40,000 clones listed, 91% are singletons. The sequence was collected from a man between 65 and 85 years old with urothelial cancer. The material was PBMCs, obtained around atezolizumab (anti-PD-L1) treatment. V gene TRBV28 combines with J gene TRBJ2-7; 9 nucleotides line up with TRBD1. CDR3 sequence (DNA): TGTGCCAGCAGGGACTCGGGACAGGGATTCTCCAACGAGCAGTACTTC. This gives the protein CASRDSGQGFSNEQYF.